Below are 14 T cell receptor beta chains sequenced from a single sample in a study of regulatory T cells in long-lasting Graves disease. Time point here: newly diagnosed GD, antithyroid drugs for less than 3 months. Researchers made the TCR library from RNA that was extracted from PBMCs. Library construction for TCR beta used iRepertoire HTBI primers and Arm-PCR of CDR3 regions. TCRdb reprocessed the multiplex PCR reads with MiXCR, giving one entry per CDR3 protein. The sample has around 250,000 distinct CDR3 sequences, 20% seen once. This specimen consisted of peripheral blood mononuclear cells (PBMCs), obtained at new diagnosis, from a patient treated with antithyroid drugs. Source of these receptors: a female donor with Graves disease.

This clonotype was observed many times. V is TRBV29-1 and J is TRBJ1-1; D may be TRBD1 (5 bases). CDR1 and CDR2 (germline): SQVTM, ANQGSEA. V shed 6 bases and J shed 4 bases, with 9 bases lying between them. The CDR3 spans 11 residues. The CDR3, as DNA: TGCAGCGTCAGGGCGGGCACTGAAGCTTTCTTT. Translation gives CSVRAGTEAFF.

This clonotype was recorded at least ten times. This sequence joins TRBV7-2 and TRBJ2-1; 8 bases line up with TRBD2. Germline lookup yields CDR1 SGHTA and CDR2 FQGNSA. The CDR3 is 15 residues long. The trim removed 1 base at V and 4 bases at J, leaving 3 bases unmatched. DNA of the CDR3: TGTGCCAGCAGCTTAGGGGGACTAGGTTACAATGAGCAGTTCTTC. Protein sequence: CASSLGGLGYNEQFF.

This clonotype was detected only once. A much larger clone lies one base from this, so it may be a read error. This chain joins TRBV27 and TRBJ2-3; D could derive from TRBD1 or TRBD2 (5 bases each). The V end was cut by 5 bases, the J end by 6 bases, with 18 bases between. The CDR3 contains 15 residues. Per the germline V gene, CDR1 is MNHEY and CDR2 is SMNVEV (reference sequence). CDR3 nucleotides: TGTGCCAGCAGTCCCGGACATGGACTGTCGGATACGCAGTATTTT. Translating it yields CASSPGHGLSDTQYF.

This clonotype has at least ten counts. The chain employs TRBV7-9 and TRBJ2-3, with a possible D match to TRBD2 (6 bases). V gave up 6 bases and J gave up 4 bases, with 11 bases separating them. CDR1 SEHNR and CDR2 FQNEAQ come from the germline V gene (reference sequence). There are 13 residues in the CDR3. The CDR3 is CASSLGSADTQYF. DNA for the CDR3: TGTGCCAGCAGTCTCGGGAGTGCAGATACGCAGTATTTT.

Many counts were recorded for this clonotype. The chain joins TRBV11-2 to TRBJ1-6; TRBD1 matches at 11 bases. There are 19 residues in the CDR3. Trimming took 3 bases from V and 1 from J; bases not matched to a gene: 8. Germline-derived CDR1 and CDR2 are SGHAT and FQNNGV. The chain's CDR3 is CASSFKGQGVISYNSPLHF. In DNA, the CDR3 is TGTGCCAGCAGCTTTAAGGGACAGGGGGTAATATCCTATAATTCACCCCTCCACTTT.

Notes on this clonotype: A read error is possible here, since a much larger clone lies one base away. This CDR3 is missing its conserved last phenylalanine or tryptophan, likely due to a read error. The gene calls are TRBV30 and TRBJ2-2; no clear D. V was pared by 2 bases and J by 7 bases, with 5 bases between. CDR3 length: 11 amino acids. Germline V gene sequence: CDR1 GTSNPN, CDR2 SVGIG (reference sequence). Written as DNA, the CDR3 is TGTGCCTGGAGTAGGAACGGGGAGCTGTTTCTT. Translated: CAWSRNGELFL.

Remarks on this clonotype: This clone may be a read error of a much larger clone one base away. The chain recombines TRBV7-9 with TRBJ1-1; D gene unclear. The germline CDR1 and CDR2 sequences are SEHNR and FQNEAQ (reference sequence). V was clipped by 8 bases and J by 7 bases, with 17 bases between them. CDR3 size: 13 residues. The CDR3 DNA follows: TGTGCCAGCGGCCCTAGTAGCGGCAGTGAAGCTTTCTTT. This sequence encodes CASGPSSGSEAFF.

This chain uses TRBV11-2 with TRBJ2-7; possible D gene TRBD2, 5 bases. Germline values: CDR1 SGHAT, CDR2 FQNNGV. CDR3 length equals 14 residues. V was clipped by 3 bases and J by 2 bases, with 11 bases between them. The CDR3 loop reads CASSFGSGAYEQYF. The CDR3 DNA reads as TGTGCCAGCAGCTTCGGGTCCGGGGCCTACGAGCAGTACTTC.

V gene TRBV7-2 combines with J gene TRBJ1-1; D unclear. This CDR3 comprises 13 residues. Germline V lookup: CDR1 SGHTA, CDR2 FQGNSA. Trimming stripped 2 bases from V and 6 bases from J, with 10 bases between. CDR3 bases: TGTGCCAGCAGCTTAAGTAGTGTGGCTGAAGCTTTCTTT. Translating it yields CASSLSSVAEAFF.

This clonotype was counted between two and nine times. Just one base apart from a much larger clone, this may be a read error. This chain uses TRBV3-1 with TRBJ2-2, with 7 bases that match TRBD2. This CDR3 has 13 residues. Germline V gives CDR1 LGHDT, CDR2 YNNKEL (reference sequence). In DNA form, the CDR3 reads TGTGCCAGTTCCTCCGGGAGGACCGAGGAGCTGTTTTTT. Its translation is CASSSGRTEELFF.

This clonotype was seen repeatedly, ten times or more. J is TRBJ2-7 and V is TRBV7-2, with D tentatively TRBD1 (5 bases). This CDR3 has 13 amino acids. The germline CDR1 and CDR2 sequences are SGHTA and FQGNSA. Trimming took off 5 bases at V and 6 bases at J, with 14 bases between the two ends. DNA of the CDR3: TGTGCCAGCAGCCCCGGACAATTCGGCGAGCAGTACTTC. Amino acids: CASSPGQFGEQYF.

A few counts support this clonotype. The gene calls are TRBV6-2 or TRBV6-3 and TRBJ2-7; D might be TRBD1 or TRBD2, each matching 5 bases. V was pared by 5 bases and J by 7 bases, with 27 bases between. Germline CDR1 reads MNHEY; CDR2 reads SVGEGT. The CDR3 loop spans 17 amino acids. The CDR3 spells CASSTTYRGRLPGEQYF. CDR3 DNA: TGTGCCAGCAGTACCACGTATCGGGGACGTCTGCCGGGGGAGCAGTACTTC.

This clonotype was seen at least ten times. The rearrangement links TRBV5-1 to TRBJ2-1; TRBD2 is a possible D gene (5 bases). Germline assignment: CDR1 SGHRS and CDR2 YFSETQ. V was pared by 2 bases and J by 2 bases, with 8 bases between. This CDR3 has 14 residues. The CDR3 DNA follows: TGCGCCAGCAGCTTCCTACTAGCCTACAATGAGCAGTTCTTC. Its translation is CASSFLLAYNEQFF.

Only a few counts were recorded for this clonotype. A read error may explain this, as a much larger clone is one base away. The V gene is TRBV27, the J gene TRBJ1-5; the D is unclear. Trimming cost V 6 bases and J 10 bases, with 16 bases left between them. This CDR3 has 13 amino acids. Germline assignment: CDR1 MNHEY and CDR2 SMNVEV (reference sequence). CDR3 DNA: TGTGCCAGCAGCCCTCCGTCTGGCTTTCCCCAGCATTTT. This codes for CASSPPSGFPQHF.